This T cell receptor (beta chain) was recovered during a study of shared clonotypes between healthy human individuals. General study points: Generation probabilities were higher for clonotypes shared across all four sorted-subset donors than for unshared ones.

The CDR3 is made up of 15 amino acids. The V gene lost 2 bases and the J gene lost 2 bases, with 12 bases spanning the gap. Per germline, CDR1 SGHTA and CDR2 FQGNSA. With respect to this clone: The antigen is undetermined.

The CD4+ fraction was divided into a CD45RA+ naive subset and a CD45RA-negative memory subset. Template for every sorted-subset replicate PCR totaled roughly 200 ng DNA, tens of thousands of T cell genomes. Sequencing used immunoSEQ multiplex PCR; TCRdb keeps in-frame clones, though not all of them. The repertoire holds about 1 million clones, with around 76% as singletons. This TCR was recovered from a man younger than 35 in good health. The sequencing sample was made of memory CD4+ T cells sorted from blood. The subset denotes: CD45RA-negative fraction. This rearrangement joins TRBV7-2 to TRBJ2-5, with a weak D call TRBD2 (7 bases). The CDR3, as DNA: TGTGCCAGCAGCTTACCGGGGGGCGGGCAAGAGACCCAGTACTTC. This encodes CASSLPGGGQETQYF.